The present T cell receptor (beta chain) was sequenced within a study of breast tumors, draining lymph nodes, adjacent tissues. Whole-study results and caveats: Most tumor T cells seemingly derive from lymph node, then expand in tumor. Tumor TCR diversity was below lymph nodes but above nontumor tissue.

As regards this clonotype: Antigen: not known. A junction end diverges from the germline sequence, so it may reflect a read error.

Samples came from axillary lymph nodes draining the breast cancer. The CDR3 spans 14 residues. Per germline, CDR1 SGHRS and CDR2 YFSETQ. TCRdb reprocessed the multiplex PCR reads with MiXCR, giving one entry per CDR3 protein. The sample has 85,000 to 120,000 distinct CDR3 sequences, less than 40% seen once. The source of this sequence is a female donor with breast cancer. Some clones in this sample may be carry-over from other donors' samples. This chain joins TRBV5-1 and TRBJ2-5, with D possibly matching TRBD2 (5 bases). Sequencing was done on a sample of axillary lymph node tissue. CDR3 region: CASSAGSGKDTQYF. CDR3 DNA sequence: TGCGCCAGCAGCGCAGGATCGGGGAAAGACACCCAGTACTTC.